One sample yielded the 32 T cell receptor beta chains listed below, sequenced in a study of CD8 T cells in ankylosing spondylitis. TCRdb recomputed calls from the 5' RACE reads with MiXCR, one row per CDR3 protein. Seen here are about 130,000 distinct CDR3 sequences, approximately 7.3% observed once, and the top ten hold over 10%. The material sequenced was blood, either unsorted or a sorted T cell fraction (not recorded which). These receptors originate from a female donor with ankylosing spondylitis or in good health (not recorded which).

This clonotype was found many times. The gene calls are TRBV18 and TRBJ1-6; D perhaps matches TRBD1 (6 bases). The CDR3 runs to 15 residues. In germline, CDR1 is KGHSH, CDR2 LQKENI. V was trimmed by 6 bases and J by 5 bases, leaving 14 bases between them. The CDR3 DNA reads TGTGCCAGCTCGCCCAGACAGGAAAATAATTCACCCCTCCACTTT. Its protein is CASSPRQENNSPLHF. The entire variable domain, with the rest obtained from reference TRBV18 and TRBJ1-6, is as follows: NAGVMQNPRHLVRRRGQEARLRCSPMKGHSHVYWYRQLPEEGLKFMVYLQKENIIDESGMPKERFSAEFPKEGPSILRIQQVVRGDSAAYFCASSPRQENNSPLHFGNGTRLTVT.

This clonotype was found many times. The CDR3 nucleotides read TGTGCCAGCAATTCCGGGACAGGGGTTAACTATGGCTACACCTTC. The encoded protein is CASNSGTGVNYGYTF. The chain has TRBV6-2 or TRBV6-3 and TRBJ1-2, with TRBD1 matching over 10 bases. The CDR3 consists of 15 residues. V lost 7 bases and J lost 1; bases outside the gene matches: 6. The germline CDR1 and CDR2 sequences are MNHEY and SVGEGT.

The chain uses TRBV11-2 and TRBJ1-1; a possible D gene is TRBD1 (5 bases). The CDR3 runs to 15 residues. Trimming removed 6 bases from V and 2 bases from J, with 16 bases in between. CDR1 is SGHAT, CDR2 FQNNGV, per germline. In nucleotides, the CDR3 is TGTGCCAGCAGGGAGGTTCGGGGGACCAACACTGAAGCTTTCTTT. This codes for CASREVRGTNTEAFF.

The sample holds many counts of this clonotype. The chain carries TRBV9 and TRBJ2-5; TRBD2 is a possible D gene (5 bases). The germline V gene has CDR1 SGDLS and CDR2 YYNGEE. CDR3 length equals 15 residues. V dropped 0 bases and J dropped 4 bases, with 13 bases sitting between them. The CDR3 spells CASSVALGGGETQYF. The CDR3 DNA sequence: TGTGCCAGCAGCGTAGCTTTGGGTGGAGGAGAGACCCAGTACTTC.

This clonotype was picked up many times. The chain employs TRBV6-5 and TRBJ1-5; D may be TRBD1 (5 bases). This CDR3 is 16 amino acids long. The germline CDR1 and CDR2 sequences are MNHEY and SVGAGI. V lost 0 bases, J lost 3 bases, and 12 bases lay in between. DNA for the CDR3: TGTGCCAGCAGTTACTCGCGGCCAGGGAACAATCAGCCCCAGCATTTT. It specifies CASSYSRPGNNQPQHF.

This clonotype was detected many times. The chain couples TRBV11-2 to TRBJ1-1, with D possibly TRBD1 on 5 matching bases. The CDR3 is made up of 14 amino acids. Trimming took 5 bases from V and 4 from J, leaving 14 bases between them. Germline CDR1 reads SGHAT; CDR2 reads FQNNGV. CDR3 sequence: CASSLLGAFTEAFF. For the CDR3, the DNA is TGTGCCAGCAGCCTACTTGGGGCCTTCACTGAAGCTTTCTTT.

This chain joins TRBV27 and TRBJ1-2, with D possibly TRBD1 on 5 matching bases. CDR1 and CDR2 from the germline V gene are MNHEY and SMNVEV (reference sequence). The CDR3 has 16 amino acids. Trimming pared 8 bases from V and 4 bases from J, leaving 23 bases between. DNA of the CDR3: TGTGCCAGCGGGGAAAGTAAGGGGACCCGTACCTATGGCTACACCTTC. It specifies CASGESKGTRTYGYTF.

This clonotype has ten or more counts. CDR3 DNA sequence: TGTGCCAGCAGCCCGCGGGCCGATACCTACGAGCAGTACTTC. It is translated as CASSPRADTYEQYF. This chain uses TRBV4-2 with TRBJ2-7, with a tentative D call TRBD2 (5 bases). Germline CDR1 and CDR2: LGHNA and YNFKEQ. The V end lost 4 bases, the J end lost 2 bases, and 12 bases lay between the germline ends. The CDR3 covers 14 residues.

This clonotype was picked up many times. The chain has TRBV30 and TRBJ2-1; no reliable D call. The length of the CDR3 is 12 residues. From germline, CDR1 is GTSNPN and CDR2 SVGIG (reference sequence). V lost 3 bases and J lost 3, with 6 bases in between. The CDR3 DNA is TGTGCCTGGAGGGACGGCTACAATGAGCAGTTCTTC. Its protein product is CAWRDGYNEQFF.

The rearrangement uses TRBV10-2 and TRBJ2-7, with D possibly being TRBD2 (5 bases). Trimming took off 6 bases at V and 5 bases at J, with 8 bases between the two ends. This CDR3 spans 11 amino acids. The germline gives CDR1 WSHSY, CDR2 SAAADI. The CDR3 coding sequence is TGCGCCAGCAGCGCGAGGGACGAGCAGTACTTC. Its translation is CASSARDEQYF.

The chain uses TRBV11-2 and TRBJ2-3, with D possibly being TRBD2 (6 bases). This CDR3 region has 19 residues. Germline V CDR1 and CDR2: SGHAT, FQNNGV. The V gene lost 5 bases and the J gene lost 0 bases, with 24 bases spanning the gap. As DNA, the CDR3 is TGTGCCAGCAGCCAAAATTGGGCGGGGATCATAGGTAGCACAGATACGCAGTATTTT. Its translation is CASSQNWAGIIGSTDTQYF.

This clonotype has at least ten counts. In DNA form, the CDR3 reads TGTGCCAGCAGCCACCAGACGAATGAGCAGTTCTTC. This sequence encodes CASSHQTNEQFF. The rearrangement uses TRBV3-1 and TRBJ2-1, with D unclear. Germline assignment: CDR1 LGHDT and CDR2 YNNKEL (reference sequence). V was cut by 3 bases and J by 7 bases, with 7 bases left in between. The CDR3 spans 12 residues.

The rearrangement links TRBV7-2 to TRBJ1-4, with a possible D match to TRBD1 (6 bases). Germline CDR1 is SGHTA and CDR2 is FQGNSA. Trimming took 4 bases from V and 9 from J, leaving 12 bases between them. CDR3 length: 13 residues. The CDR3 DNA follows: TGTGCCAGCAGCTCCACTAGGGGGAAAAAACTGTTTTTT. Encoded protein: CASSSTRGKKLFF.

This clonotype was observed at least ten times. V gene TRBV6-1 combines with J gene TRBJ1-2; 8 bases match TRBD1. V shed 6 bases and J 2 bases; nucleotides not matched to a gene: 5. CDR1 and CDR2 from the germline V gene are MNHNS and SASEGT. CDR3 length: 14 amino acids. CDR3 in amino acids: CASSWGQANYGYTF. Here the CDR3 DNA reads TGTGCCAGCAGCTGGGGACAGGCCAACTATGGCTACACCTTC.

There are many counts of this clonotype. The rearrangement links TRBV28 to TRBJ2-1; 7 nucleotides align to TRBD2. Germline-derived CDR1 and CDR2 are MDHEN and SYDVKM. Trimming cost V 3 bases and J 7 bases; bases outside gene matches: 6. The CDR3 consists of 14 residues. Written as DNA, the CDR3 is TGTGCCAGCAGTTTGAGAGGGAGGGGAAATGAGCAGTTCTTC. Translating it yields CASSLRGRGNEQFF.

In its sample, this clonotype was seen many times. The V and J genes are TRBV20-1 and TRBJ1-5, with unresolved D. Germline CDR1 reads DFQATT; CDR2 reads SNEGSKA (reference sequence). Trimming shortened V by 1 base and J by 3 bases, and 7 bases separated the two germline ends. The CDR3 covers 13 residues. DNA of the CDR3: TGCAGTGCTAGAGGCAGCATCAATCAGCCCCAGCATTTT. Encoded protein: CSARGSINQPQHF.

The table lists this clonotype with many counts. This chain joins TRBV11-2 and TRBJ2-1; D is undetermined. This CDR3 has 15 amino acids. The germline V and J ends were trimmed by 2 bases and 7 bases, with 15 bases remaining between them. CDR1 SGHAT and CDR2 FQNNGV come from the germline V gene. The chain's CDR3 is CASSLSNSALNEQFF. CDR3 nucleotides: TGTGCCAGCAGCTTATCGAACTCGGCGCTAAATGAGCAGTTCTTC.

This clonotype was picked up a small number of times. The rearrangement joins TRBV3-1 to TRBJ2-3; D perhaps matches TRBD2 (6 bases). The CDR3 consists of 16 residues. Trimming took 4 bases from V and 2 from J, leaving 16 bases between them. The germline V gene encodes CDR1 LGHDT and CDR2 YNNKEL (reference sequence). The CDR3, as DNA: TGTGCCAGCAGCCGGATTGGCGGGGAACACACAGATACGCAGTATTTT. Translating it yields CASSRIGGEHTDTQYF.

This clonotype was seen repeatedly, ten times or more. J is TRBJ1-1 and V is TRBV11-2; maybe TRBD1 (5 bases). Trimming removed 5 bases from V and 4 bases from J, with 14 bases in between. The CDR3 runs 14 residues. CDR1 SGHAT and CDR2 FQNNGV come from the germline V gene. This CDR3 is CASSPPGLSTEAFF. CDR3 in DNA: TGTGCCAGCAGCCCCCCGGGGCTTAGCACTGAAGCTTTCTTT.

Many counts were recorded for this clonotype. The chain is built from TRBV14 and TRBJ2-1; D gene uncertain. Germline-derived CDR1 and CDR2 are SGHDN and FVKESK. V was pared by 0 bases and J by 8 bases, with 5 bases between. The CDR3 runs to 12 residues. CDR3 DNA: TGTGCCAGCAGCCAAGATCGACATGAGCAGTTCTTC. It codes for CASSQDRHEQFF.

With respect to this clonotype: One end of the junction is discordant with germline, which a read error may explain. As DNA, the CDR3 is TGCGCCAGCAGCTTGGTCAGGGAGGACACTAAAGCTTTCTTT. Amino acids: CASSLVREDTKAFF. This chain links TRBV5-1 with TRBJ1-1, with D perhaps TRBD1 (5 bases). Germline values: CDR1 SGHRS, CDR2 YFSETQ. This CDR3 is built from 14 residues.

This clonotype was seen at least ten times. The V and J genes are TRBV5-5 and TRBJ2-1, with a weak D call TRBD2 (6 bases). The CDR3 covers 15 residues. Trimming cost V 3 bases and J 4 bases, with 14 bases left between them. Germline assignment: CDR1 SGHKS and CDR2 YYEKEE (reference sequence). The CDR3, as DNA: TGTGCCAGCAGCTCGATGGGCGGGGAGTACAATGAGCAGTTCTTC. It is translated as CASSSMGGEYNEQFF.

The CDR3 loop reads CASWTSDNEQFF. The CDR3 DNA is TGTGCGTCTTGGACGTCGGACAATGAGCAGTTCTTC. This chain joins TRBV6-5 and TRBJ2-1, with D unresolved. The CDR3 totals 12 residues. Germline loops: CDR1 MNHEY, CDR2 SVGAGI.

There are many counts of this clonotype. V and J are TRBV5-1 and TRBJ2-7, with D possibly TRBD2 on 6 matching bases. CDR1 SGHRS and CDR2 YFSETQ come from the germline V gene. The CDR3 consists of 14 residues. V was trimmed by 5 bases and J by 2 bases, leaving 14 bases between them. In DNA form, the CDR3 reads TGCGCCAGCAGGTTGCGGGACCGAACCTACGAGCAGTACTTC. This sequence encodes CASRLRDRTYEQYF.

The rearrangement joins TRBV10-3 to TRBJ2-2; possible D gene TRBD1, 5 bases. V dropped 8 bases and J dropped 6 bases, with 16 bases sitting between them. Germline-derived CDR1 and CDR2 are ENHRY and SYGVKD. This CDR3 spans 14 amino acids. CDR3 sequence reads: CAIGVGLISGELFF. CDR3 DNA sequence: TGTGCCATCGGCGTGGGGCTGATCTCCGGGGAGCTGTTTTTT.

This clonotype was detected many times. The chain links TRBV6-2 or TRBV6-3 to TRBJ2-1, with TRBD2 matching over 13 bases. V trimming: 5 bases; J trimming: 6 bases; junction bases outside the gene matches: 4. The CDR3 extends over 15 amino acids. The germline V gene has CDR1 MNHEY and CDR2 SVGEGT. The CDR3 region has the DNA TGTGCCAGCAGTCCACTAGCGGGGGGGCCCAATGAGCAGTTCTTC. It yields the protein CASSPLAGGPNEQFF.

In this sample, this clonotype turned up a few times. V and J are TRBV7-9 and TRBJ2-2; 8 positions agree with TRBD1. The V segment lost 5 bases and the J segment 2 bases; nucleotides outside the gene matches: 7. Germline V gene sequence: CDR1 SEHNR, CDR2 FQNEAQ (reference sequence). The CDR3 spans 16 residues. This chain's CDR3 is CASSARTGINTGELFF. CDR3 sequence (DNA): TGTGCCAGCAGCGCAAGGACAGGGATTAACACCGGGGAGCTGTTTTTT. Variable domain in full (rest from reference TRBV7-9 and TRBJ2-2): DTGVSQNPRHKITKRGQNVTFRCDPISEHNRLYWYRQTLGQGPEFLTYFQNEAQLEKSRLLSDRFSAERPKGSFSTLEIQRTEQGDSAMYLCASSARTGINTGELFFGEGSRLTVL.

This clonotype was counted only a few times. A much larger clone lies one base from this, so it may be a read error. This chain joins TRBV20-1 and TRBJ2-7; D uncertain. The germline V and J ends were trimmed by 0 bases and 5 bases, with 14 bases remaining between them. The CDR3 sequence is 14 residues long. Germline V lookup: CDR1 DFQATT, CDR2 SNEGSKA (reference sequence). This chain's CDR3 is CSARDPARMNEQYF. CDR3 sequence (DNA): TGCAGTGCTAGAGATCCGGCTAGAATGAACGAGCAGTACTTC.

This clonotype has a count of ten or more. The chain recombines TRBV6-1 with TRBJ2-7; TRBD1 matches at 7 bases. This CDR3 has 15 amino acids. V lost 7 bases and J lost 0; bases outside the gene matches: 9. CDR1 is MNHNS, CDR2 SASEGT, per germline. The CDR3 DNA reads TGTGCCAGCACCGCGATGGGACAGATCTCCTACGAGCAGTACTTC. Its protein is CASTAMGQISYEQYF.

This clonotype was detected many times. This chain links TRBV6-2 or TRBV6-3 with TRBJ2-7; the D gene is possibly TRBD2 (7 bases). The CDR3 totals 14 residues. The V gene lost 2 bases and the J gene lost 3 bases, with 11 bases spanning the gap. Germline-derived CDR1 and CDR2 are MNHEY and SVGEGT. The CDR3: CASSYPGDYYEQYF. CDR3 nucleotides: TGTGCCAGCAGTTACCCAGGGGACTACTACGAGCAGTACTTC.

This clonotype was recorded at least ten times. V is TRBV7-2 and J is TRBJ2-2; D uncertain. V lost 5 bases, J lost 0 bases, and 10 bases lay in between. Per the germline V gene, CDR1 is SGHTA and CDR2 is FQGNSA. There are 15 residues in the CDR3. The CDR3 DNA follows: TGTGCCAGCAGCCGAGACTGGGCGAACACCGGGGAGCTGTTTTTT. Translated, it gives CASSRDWANTGELFF.

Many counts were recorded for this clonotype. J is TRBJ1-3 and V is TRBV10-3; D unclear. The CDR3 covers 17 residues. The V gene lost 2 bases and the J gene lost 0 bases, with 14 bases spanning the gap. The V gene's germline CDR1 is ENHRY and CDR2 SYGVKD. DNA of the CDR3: TGTGCCATCAGTGAGGGACTCAGGTACAGCTCTGGAAACACCATATATTTT. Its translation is CAISEGLRYSSGNTIYF.